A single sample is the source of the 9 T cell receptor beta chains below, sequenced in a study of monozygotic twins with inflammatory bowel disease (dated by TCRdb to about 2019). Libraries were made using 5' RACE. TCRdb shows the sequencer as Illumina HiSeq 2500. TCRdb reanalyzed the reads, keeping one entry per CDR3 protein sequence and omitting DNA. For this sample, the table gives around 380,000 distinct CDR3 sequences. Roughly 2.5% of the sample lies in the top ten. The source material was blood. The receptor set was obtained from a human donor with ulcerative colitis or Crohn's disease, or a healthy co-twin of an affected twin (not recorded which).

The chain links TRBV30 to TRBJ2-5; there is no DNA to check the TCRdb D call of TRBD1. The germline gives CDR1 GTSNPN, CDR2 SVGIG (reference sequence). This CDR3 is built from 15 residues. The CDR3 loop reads CACTSGQGAGETQYF. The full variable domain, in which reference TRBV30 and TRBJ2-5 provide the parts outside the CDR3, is SQTIHQWPATLVQPVGSPLSLECTVEGTSNPNLYWYRQAAGRGLQLLFYSVGIGQISSEVPQNLSASRPQDRQFILSSKKLLLSDSGFYLCACTSGQGAGETQYFGPGTRLLVL.

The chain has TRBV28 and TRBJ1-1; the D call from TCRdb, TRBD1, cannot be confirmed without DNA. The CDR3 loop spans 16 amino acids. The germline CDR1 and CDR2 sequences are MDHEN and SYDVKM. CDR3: CASSSDRGPGGTEAFF.

CDR3 amino acids: CASSLSAGRRTEAFF. V is TRBV27 and J is TRBJ1-1; TCRdb returns TRBD1, unconfirmable since there is no DNA. Germline V lookup: CDR1 MNHEY, CDR2 SMNVEV (reference sequence). The CDR3 contains 15 residues.

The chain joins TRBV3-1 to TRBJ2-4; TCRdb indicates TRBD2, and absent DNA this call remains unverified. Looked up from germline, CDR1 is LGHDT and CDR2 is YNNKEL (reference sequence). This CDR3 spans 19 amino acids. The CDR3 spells CASSPRSGGARLTKNIQYF.

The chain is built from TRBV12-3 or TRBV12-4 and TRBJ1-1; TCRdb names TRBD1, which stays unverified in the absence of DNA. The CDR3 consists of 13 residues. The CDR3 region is CASSPPGWAEAFF.

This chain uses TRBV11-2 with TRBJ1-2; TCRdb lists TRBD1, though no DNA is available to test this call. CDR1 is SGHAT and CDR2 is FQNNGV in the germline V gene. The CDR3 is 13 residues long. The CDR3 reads CASSLRGIYGYTF.

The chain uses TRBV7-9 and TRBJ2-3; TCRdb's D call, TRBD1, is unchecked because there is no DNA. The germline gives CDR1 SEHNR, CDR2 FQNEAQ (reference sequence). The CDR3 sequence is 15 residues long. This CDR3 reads CASSLGGLGTDTQYF. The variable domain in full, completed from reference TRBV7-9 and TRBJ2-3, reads DTGVSQNPRHKITKRGQNVTFRCDPISEHNRLYWYRQTLGQGPEFLTYFQNEAQLEKSRLLSDRFSAERPKGSFSTLEIQRTEQGDSAMYLCASSLGGLGTDTQYFGPGTRLTVL.

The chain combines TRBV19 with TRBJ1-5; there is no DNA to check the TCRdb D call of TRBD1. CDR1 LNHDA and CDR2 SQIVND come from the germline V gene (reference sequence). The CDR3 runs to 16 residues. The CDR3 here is CASPSRGTASNQPQHF. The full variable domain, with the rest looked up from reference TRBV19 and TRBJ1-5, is DGGITQSPKYLFRKEGQNVTLSCEQNLNHDAMYWYRQDPGQGLRLIYYSQIVNDFQKGDIAEGYSVSREKKESFPLTVTSAQKNPTAFYLCASPSRGTASNQPQHFGDGTRLSIL.

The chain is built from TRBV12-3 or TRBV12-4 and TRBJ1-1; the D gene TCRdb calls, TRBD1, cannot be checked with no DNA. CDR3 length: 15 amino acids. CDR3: CASSPWRTMNTEAFF.